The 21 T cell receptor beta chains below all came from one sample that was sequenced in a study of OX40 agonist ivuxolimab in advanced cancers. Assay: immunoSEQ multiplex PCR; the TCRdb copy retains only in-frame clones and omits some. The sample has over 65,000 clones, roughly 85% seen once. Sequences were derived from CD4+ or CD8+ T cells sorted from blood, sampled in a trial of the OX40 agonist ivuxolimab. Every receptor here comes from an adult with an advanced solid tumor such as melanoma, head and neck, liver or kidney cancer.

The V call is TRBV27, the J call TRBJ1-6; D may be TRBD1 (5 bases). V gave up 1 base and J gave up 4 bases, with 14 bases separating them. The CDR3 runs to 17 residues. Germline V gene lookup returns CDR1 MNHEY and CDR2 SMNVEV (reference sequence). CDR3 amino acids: CASSLCLGREYNSPLHF. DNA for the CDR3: TGTGCCAGCAGTTTATGCCTGGGACGAGAGTATAATTCACCCCTCCACTTT.

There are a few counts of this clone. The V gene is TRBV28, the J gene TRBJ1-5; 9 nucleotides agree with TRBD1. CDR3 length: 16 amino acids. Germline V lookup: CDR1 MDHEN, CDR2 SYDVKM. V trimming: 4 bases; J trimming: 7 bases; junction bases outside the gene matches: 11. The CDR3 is CASSSTGTGRRQPQHF. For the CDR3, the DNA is TGTGCCAGCAGTTCAACGGGGACAGGGAGGAGGCAGCCCCAGCATTTT.

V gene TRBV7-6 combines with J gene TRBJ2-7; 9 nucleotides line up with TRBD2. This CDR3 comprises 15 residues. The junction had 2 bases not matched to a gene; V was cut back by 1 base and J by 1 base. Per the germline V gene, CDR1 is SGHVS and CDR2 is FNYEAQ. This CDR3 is CASSLVREGSYEQYF. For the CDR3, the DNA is TGTGCCAGCAGCTTAGTGCGGGAGGGTTCCTACGAGCAGTACTTC.

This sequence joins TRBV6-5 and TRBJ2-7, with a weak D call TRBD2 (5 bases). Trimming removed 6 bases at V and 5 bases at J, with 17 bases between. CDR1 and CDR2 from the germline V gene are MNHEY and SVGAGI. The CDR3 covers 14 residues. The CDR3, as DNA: TGTGCCAGCAGCCCCACGACAAGAGGGAACGAGCAGTACTTC. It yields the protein CASSPTTRGNEQYF.

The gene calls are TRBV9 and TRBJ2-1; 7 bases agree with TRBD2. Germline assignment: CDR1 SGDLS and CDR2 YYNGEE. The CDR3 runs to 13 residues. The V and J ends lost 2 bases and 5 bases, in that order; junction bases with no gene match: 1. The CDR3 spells CASSVLADNEQFF. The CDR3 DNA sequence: TGTGCCAGCAGCGTCCTAGCGGACAATGAGCAGTTCTTC.

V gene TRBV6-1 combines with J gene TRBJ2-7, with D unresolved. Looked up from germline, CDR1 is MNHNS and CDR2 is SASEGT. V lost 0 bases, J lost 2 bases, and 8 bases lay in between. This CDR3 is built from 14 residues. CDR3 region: CASSEARAAYEQYF. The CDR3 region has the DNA TGTGCCAGCAGTGAAGCTCGGGCTGCCTACGAGCAGTACTTC.

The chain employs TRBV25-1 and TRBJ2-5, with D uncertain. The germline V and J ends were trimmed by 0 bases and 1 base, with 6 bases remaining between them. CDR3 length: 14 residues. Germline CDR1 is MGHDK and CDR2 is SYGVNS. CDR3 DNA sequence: TGTGCCAGCAGTGAATACCGAGGCCAAGAGACCCAGTACTTC. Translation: CASSEYRGQETQYF.

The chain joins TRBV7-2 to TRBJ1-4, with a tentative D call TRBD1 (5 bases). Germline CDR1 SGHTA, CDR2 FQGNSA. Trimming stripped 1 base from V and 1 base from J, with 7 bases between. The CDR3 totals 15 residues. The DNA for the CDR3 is TGTGCCAGCAGCTTAGGGGGGGTAACTAATGAAAAACTGTTTTTT. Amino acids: CASSLGGVTNEKLFF.

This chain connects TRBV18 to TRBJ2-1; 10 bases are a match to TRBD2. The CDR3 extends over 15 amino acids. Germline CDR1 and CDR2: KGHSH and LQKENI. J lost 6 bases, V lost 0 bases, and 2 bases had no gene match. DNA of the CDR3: TGTGCCAGCTCACCACCCGCTAGCGGGAGCAATGAGCAGTTCTTC. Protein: CASSPPASGSNEQFF.

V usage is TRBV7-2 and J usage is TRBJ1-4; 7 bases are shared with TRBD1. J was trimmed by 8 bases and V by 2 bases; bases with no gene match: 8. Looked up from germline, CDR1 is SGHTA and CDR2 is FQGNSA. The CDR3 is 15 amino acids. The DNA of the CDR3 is TGTGCCAGCAGCTTATCTGGGACAGTCGGGGAAAAACTGTTTTTT. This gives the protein CASSLSGTVGEKLFF.

The CDR3 region is CASSLGRGVVEKLFF. The CDR3, as DNA: TGTGCCAGCAGCTTAGGGAGGGGCGTGGTAGAAAAACTGTTTTTT. The chain links TRBV7-9 to TRBJ1-4; tentative D call: TRBD1 (5 bases). This CDR3 is built from 15 residues. The germline V gene encodes CDR1 SEHNR and CDR2 FQNEAQ (reference sequence). Trimming took off 1 base at V and 8 bases at J, with 14 bases between the two ends.

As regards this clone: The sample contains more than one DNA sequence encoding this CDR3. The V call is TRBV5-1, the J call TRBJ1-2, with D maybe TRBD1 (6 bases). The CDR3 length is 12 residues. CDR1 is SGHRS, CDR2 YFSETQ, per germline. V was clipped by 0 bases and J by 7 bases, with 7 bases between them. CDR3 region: CASSLVQGGYTF. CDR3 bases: TGCGCCAGCAGCTTGGTACAGGGTGGCTACACCTTC.

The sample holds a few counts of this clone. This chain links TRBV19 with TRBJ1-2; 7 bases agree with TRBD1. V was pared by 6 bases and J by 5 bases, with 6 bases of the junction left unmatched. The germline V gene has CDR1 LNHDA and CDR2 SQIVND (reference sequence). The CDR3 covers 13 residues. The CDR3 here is CASSQTGKYGYTF. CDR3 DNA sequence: TGTGCCAGTAGCCAGACAGGGAAGTATGGCTACACCTTC. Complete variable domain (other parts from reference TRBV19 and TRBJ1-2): DGGITQSPKYLFRKEGQNVTLSCEQNLNHDAMYWYRQDPGQGLRLIYYSQIVNDFQKGDIAEGYSVSREKKESFPLTVTSAQKNPTAFYLCASSQTGKYGYTFGSGTRLTVV.

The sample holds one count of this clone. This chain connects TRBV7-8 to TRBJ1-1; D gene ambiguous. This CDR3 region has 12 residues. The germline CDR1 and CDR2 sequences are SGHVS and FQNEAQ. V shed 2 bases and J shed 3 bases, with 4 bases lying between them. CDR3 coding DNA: TGTGCCAGCAGCTTACGGGACACTGAAGCTTTCTTT. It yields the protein CASSLRDTEAFF.

This CDR3 reads CASSPTENNEQFF. CDR3 DNA: TGTGCCAGCAGTCCCACAGAAAACAATGAGCAGTTCTTC. The chain is built from TRBV28 and TRBJ2-1; D call uncertain. This CDR3 has 13 residues. Germline V gene lookup returns CDR1 MDHEN and CDR2 SYDVKM. Trimming removed 5 bases at V and 5 bases at J, with 10 bases between.

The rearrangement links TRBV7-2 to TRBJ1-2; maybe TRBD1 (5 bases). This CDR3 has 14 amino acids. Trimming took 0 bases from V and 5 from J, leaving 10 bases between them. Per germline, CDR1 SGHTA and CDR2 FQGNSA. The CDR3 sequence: CASSLAAREYGYTF. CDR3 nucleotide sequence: TGTGCCAGCAGCTTAGCCGCCAGGGAGTATGGCTACACCTTC.

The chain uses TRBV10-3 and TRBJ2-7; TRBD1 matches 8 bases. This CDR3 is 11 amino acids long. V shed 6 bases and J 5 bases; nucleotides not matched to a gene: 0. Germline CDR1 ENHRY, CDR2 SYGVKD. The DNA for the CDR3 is TGTGCCATCAGGGACAGGGACGAGCAGTACTTC. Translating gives CAIRDRDEQYF.

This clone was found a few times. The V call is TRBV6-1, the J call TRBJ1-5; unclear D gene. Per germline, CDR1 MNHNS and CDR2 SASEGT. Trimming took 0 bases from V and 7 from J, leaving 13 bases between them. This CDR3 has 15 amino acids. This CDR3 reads CASSEAPTWAQPQHF. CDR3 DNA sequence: TGTGCCAGCAGTGAAGCCCCCACGTGGGCACAGCCCCAGCATTTT.

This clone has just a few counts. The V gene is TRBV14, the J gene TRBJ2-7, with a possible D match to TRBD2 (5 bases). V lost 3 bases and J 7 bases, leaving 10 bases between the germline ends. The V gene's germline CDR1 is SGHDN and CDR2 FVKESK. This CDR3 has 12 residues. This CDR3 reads CASSHGEWEQYF. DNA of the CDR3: TGTGCCAGCAGCCACGGGGAATGGGAGCAGTACTTC.

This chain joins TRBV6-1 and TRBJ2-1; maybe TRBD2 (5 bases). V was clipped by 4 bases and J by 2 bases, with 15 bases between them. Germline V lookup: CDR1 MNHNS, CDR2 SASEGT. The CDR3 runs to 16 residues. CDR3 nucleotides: TGTGCCAGCAGTGGCTGGGGTAGCGTAACCTACAATGAGCAGTTCTTC. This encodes CASSGWGSVTYNEQFF.

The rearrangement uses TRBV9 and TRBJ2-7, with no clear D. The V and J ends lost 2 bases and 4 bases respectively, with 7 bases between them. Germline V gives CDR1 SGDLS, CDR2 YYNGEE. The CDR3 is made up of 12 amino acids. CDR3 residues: CASSVKKYEQYF. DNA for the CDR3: TGTGCCAGCAGCGTCAAAAAGTACGAGCAGTACTTC.